The 8 T cell receptor beta chains below were found in one sample sequenced in a study of control samples from healthy donors and cancer patients (TCRdb year 2020). The library was obtained by the immunoSEQ multiplex PCR assay. TCRdb re-hosts the immuneACCESS table, in-frame sequences only. Its copies lack some clones; in the studies checked, an unresolved V gene accounts for under half of them, and the cause for the rest is not known. This sample has over 150,000 clones in its table, and around 94% of those were observed once. Together, the top ten hold around 1.4% of the sample. Sequencing was carried out using blood. The source is a man aged 25-45 years in good health.

The CDR3 loop is CATSSPGTGSGANVLTF. The CDR3, as DNA: TGTGCCACCAGCAGTCCCGGGACAGGGTCCGGGGCCAACGTCCTGACTTTC. The chain joins TRBV15 to TRBJ2-6; 9 nucleotides match TRBD1. CDR1 is LNHNV, CDR2 YYDKDF, per germline (reference sequence). This CDR3 is built from 17 residues. With V trimmed by 3 bases and J by 4 bases, 7 bases remained unmatched. The full variable domain, in which reference TRBV15 and TRBJ2-6 provide the parts outside the CDR3, is DAMVIQNPRYQVTQFGKPVTLSCSQTLNHNVMYWYQQKSSQAPKLLFHYYDKDFNNEADTPDNFQSRRPNTSFCFLDIRSPGLGDTAMYLCATSSPGTGSGANVLTFGAGSRLTVL.

This sequence joins TRBV4-3 and TRBJ1-5; D remains unclear. Trimming removed 3 bases from V and 0 bases from J, with 9 bases in between. CDR1 LGHNA and CDR2 YSLEER come from the germline V gene. There are 15 residues in the CDR3. This chain's CDR3 is CASSQNLNSNQPQHF. The CDR3 DNA reads TGCGCCAGCAGCCAGAACCTGAATAGCAATCAGCCCCAGCATTTT.

The chain uses TRBV6-5 and TRBJ1-1; tentatively, D is TRBD1 (6 bases). This CDR3 has 13 residues. The ends were cut back, 6 bases at V and 1 base at J, with 9 bases in the middle. Germline V gene lookup returns CDR1 MNHEY and CDR2 SVGAGI. The CDR3: CASSQTGNTEAFF. CDR3 sequence (DNA): TGTGCCAGCAGCCAGACAGGGAACACTGAAGCTTTCTTT.

The chain employs TRBV27 and TRBJ2-3, with D possibly being TRBD2 (5 bases). The CDR3 length is 14 residues. V lost 8 bases and J 6 bases, leaving 18 bases between the germline ends. Germline values: CDR1 MNHEY, CDR2 SMNVEV (reference sequence). The CDR3 DNA follows: TGTGCCAGCCCCCGTAACAGCGGTAAGGATACGCAGTATTTT. As protein: CASPRNSGKDTQYF.

The genes are TRBV13 and TRBJ2-1; no definite D call. CDR3 length: 14 residues. V shed 2 bases and J shed 4 bases, with 9 bases lying between them. Germline CDR1 is PRHDT and CDR2 is FYEKMQ (reference sequence). CDR3: CASSLSGPYNEQFF. CDR3 coding DNA: TGTGCCAGCAGCTTATCGGGCCCTTACAATGAGCAGTTCTTC.

V and J are TRBV6-5 and TRBJ1-1; 7 positions match TRBD1. The germline CDR1 and CDR2 sequences are MNHEY and SVGAGI. The CDR3 sequence is 10 residues long. After removal of 10 bases from V and 10 bases from J, the junction contained 6 bases not matched to a gene. CDR3 nucleotide sequence: TGTGCCACCCTACAGGGGAGAGCTTTCTTT. Protein product: CATLQGRAFF.

The V gene is TRBV5-1, the J gene TRBJ1-1, with 9 positions matching TRBD1. The CDR3 covers 14 residues. V trimming: 4 bases; J trimming: 4 bases; junction bases outside the gene matches: 5. Germline loops: CDR1 SGHRS, CDR2 YFSETQ. The CDR3 protein is CASSKQGAGTEAFF. Written as DNA, the CDR3 is TGCGCCAGCAGCAAACAGGGGGCGGGCACTGAAGCTTTCTTT.

In nucleotides, the CDR3 is TGCGCCAGCAGCTCAAGCGTGGAGACCCAGTACTTC. This codes for CASSSSVETQYF. The chain combines TRBV5-1 with TRBJ2-5; D is unclear. The germline V gene has CDR1 SGHRS and CDR2 YFSETQ. The CDR3 covers 12 residues. Trimming took 3 bases from V and 5 from J, leaving 8 bases between them.